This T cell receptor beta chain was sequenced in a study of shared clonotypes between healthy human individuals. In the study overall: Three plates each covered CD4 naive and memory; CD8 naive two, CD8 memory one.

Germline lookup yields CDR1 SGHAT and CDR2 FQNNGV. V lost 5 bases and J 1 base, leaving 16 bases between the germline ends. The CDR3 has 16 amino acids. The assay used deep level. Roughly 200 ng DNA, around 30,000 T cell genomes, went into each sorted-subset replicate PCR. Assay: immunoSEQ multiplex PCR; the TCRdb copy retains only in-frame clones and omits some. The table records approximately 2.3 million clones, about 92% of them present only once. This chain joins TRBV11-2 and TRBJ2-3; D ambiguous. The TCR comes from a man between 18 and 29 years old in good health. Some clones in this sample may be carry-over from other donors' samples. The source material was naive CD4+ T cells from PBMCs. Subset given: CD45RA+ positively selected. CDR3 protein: CASSRAGSPGTDTQYF. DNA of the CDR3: TGTGCCAGCAGCCGGGCAGGCTCCCCTGGCACAGATACGCAGTATTTT.